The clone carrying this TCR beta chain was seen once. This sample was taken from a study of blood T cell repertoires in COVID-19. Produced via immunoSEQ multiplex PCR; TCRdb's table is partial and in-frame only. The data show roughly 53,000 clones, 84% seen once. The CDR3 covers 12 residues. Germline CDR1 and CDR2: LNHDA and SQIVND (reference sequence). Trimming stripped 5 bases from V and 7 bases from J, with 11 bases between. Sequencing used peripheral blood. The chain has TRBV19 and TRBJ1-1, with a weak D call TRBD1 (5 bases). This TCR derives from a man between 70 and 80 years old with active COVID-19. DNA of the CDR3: TGTGCCAGTAGTCATCTACAGGTTGAAGCTTTCTTT. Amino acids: CASSHLQVEAFF.